The 8 T cell receptor beta chains presented below share a single source sample, sequenced in a study of beta chain features in type 1 diabetes. Sequencing targeted expressed TCRB transcripts, as all isolated RNA had been reverse transcribed. Generated by immunoSEQ multiplex PCR, the TCRdb table keeps only in-frame clones and is missing some. Of under 950,000 clones listed, roughly 15% are singletons. The sequenced material came from naive CD4+ T cells from blood. Every receptor here comes from a woman under 30 in good health.

This clone has a count of ten or more. CDR3 coding DNA: TGTGCCAGCAGCACCTCATCCCCCGATGCTCCCCAGCATTTT. It specifies CASSTSSPDAPQHF. The V call is TRBV7-9, the J call TRBJ1-5; no definite D call. V lost 5 bases, J lost 10 bases, and 18 bases lay in between. This CDR3 comprises 14 residues. Germline values: CDR1 SEHNR, CDR2 FQNEAQ (reference sequence).

The V and J genes are TRBV18 and TRBJ2-2; D call uncertain. This CDR3 has 15 amino acids. Germline V gives CDR1 KGHSH, CDR2 LQKENI. The V and J ends lost 0 bases and 5 bases respectively, with 10 bases between them. Here the CDR3 reads CASSPPSSSTGELFF. The DNA of the CDR3 is TGTGCCAGCTCACCACCAAGCTCTTCGACCGGGGAGCTGTTTTTT.

This clone was detected only a few times. This sequence joins TRBV10-3 and TRBJ2-1; D call uncertain. V was clipped by 10 bases and J by 0 bases, with 16 bases between them. Germline CDR1 reads ENHRY; CDR2 reads SYGVKD. This CDR3 comprises 15 residues. The CDR3 nucleotides read TGTGCCACAGCCTTACTACCGAGCTCCTACAATGAGCAGTTCTTC. Amino acids: CATALLPSSYNEQFF.

V and J are TRBV5-1 and TRBJ2-1; 10 bases are a match to TRBD2. Germline CDR1 reads SGHRS; CDR2 reads YFSETQ. The CDR3 sequence is 16 residues long. The trim removed 4 bases at V and 7 bases at J, leaving 11 bases unmatched. CDR3 sequence: CASSQFSSGSGNEQFF. The CDR3 DNA reads TGCGCCAGCAGCCAGTTCTCTAGCGGGAGCGGGAATGAGCAGTTCTTC.

The gene calls are TRBV5-6 and TRBJ1-2; D unresolved. The CDR3 spans 13 residues. Trimming cost V 1 base and J 4 bases, with 8 bases left between them. Per germline, CDR1 SGHDT and CDR2 YYEEEE. The CDR3 sequence is CASSLRALYGYTF. In DNA form, the CDR3 reads TGTGCCAGCAGCTTGAGAGCCCTCTATGGCTACACCTTC.

This clone has more than one count but fewer than ten. V gene TRBV6-6 combines with J gene TRBJ1-4; D remains ambiguous. Deletions cut 3 bases from V and 5 bases from J, with 13 bases between. Per the germline V gene, CDR1 is MNHNY and CDR2 is SVGAGI (reference sequence). This CDR3 comprises 15 residues. The CDR3 nucleotides are TGTGCCAGCAGTTATAGTTCAACGGAAAATGAAAAACTGTTTTTT. It specifies CASSYSSTENEKLFF.

This clone has just a few counts. The chain combines TRBV5-4 with TRBJ2-3; TRBD2 aligns across 9 bases. Germline V CDR1 and CDR2: SGHNT, YYREEE (reference sequence). V lost 7 bases, J lost 3 bases, and 15 bases stayed unmatched. This CDR3 region has 17 residues. The DNA for the CDR3 is TGTGCCAGCGGGCCCTTAGGACTAGCGAAGATAACAGATACGCAGTATTTT. Its protein is CASGPLGLAKITDTQYF.

This clone came up a few times. This chain uses TRBV6-5 with TRBJ2-1; 8 bases map to TRBD1. The CDR3 spans 14 residues. J lost 8 bases, V lost 5 bases, and 8 bases had no gene match. Germline lookup yields CDR1 MNHEY and CDR2 SVGAGI. DNA of the CDR3: TGTGCCAGCAGTCGAACAGGGGGAACGGATGAGCAGTTCTTC. Its protein product is CASSRTGGTDEQFF.